Presented here are 7 T cell receptor beta chains from one specimen sequenced in a study of neurological immune-mediated disorders. TCRdb processed the 5' RACE reads anew with MiXCR; each CDR3 protein has one entry. The profile shows under 45,000 distinct CDR3 sequences, more than 9.5% of them singletons. Sequenced material: PBMCs. The receptor source for this set is a female donor in good health.

Sample share makes this clonotype medium-sized (0.01 to 0.1%). The CDR3 loop reads CASSAGYEQYF. In DNA, the CDR3 is TGTGCCAGCAGCGCGGGCTACGAGCAGTACTTC. The V and J genes are TRBV6-5 and TRBJ2-7; a weak D match, TRBD2 (5 bases). V lost 6 bases to trimming and J lost 3 bases, with 6 bases between them. The CDR3 length is 11 residues. Germline V gene data show CDR1 as MNHEY and CDR2 as SVGAGI.

In this sample, this clonotype turned up many times. This chain connects TRBV29-1 to TRBJ1-5; D not certain. From germline, CDR1 is SQVTM and CDR2 ANQGSEA. Trimming stripped 7 bases from V and 7 bases from J, with 14 bases between. This CDR3 has 12 residues. CDR3 sequence reads: CSALDPGQPQHF. The CDR3 DNA is TGCAGCGCCTTAGACCCCGGCCAGCCCCAGCATTTT.

This clonotype was observed at least ten times. The chain recombines TRBV6-5 with TRBJ2-7; TRBD1 is a possible D gene (6 bases). Germline CDR1 MNHEY, CDR2 SVGAGI. Trimming removed 6 bases from V and 3 bases from J, with 15 bases in between. There are 14 residues in the CDR3. CDR3 sequence: CASRQPGQNYEQYF. The DNA of the CDR3 is TGTGCCAGCAGGCAACCGGGACAAAACTACGAGCAGTACTTC.

This clonotype was observed many times. The V call is TRBV7-2, the J call TRBJ2-3, with 7 bases aligning to TRBD1. The CDR3 length is 15 residues. Trimming took 5 bases from V and 4 from J; bases not matched to a gene: 9. Germline values: CDR1 SGHTA, CDR2 FQGNSA. The CDR3 loop is CASSPQQGMADTQYF. CDR3 nucleotide sequence: TGTGCCAGCAGCCCTCAACAGGGGATGGCAGATACGCAGTATTTT.

This clonotype has at least ten counts. The chain carries TRBV7-2 and TRBJ1-6; 9 bases map to TRBD1. J was trimmed by 7 bases and V by 5 bases; bases with no gene match: 6. This CDR3 contains 15 residues. Germline CDR1 SGHTA, CDR2 FQGNSA. The CDR3 sequence: CASSQGQGNNSPLHF. DNA of the CDR3: TGTGCCAGCAGCCAAGGACAGGGGAACAATTCACCCCTCCACTTT.

This clonotype was counted at least ten times. This rearrangement joins TRBV6-1 to TRBJ1-1, with D perhaps matching TRBD1 (5 bases). Looked up from germline, CDR1 is MNHNS and CDR2 is SASEGT. This CDR3 is built from 12 residues. V shed 10 bases and J shed 9 bases, with 18 bases lying between them. The CDR3 is CATHPQGQKAFF. The CDR3 coding sequence is TGTGCCACCCACCCGCAGGGTCAAAAAGCTTTCTTT.

At least ten counts were recorded for this clonotype. The J gene is TRBJ2-7, the V gene TRBV11-2; the match to TRBD2 covers 7 bases. Per germline, CDR1 SGHAT and CDR2 FQNNGV. Trimming took 4 bases from V and 3 from J; bases not matched to a gene: 6. This CDR3 is 14 amino acids long. CDR3 coding DNA: TGTGCCAGCAGCTCGGACGGGGGGTACTACGAGCAGTACTTC. As protein: CASSSDGGYYEQYF.